Presented here are 4 T cell receptor beta chains from one specimen sequenced in a study of blood T cells in healthy people across ages. Next came a second PCR, run for about 6 to 11 cycles, which used a sample-barcoded 5' primer along with a J-beta primer mix. Via MiXCR, TCRdb re-called the 5' RACE reads, giving one row per CDR3 protein. This table has roughly 860,000 distinct CDR3 sequences, 60% to 80% appearing once. Material: blood. The receptor source for this set is a man aged 25-45 years in good health.

This chain uses TRBV7-9 with TRBJ1-2; no reliable D call. Trimming removed 4 bases at V and 2 bases at J, with 8 bases between. CDR3 length: 13 amino acids. Looked up from germline, CDR1 is SEHNR and CDR2 is FQNEAQ (reference sequence). CDR3: CASSYGKNYGYTF. The CDR3 DNA is TGTGCCAGCAGCTACGGGAAAAACTATGGCTACACCTTC.

A single count supports this clonotype. CDR3 amino acids: CASSQRTDRLVHEQYF. DNA of the CDR3: TGCGCCAGCAGCCAAAGAACGGACAGGTTGGTCCACGAGCAGTACTTC. This chain uses TRBV4-1 with TRBJ2-5; 7 nucleotides agree with TRBD1. The better agreement between TRBJ2-7 and the DNA end casts doubt on the J call. The length of the CDR3 is 16 residues. The germline V gene has CDR1 MGHRA and CDR2 YSYEKL.

The chain couples TRBV5-4 to TRBJ1-1, with 7 bases identical to TRBD1. CDR3 length: 16 amino acids. Germline V gene data show CDR1 as SGHNT and CDR2 as YYREEE (reference sequence). V shed 4 bases, J shed 0 bases, and the junction held 9 bases outside the gene matches. The CDR3 spells CASSLARGFLNTEAFF. CDR3 in DNA: TGTGCCAGCAGCCTAGCCAGGGGGTTCTTGAACACTGAAGCTTTCTTT.

The J gene is TRBJ2-3, the V gene TRBV5-1; a weak D match, TRBD1 (6 bases). The V and J ends lost 2 bases and 2 bases respectively, with 12 bases between them. Germline-derived CDR1 and CDR2 are SGHRS and YFSETQ. The CDR3 loop spans 15 amino acids. The CDR3 DNA is TGCGCCAGCAGCTTCGGCAGGGGCCACACAGATACGCAGTATTTT. It translates to CASSFGRGHTDTQYF.